This TCR beta chain was profiled in a study of blood T cell repertoires in COVID-19. Background on the study: Both acute and convalescent COVID-19 samples were obtained from the United States, Italy and Spain. T cells, B-cell-depleted T cells, or PBMCs provided the cDNA or gDNA that served as material.

Original processing methods: How many nucleated cells were present was estimated from reference gene primer amplification. Generated by immunoSEQ multiplex PCR, the TCRdb table keeps only in-frame clones and is missing some. Clonal size and the V and J genes are those of that table, whereas D and trimming came from the DNA. The profile shows 150,000 to 180,000 clones, around 83% of them singletons. The germline gives CDR1 MNHEY, CDR2 SMNVEV (reference sequence). Trimming took off 6 bases at V and 1 base at J, with 12 bases between the two ends. This CDR3 region has 14 residues. Followed longitudinally, the Seattle patients had been enrolled during active infection.

The sequence was collected from a woman aged 60 to 75 with COVID-19, enrolled during active disease. The specimen was peripheral blood. The chain recombines TRBV27 with TRBJ1-1, with a weak D call TRBD1 (5 bases). In DNA form, the CDR3 reads TGTGCCAGCAGATTCCGTGACAGGAACACTGAAGCTTTCTTT. It yields the protein CASRFRDRNTEAFF.